This TCR beta chain is from a study of CD4 T cells in relation to SARS-CoV-2 and coronaviruses. For the study at large: PBMCs were cultured with antigen for roughly nine days before TCR beta sequencing.

Whole-study results and caveats: SARS-CoV-2-driven expansion was significantly weaker in crossreactive than monoreactive clones.

Profiling relied on immunoSEQ multiplex PCR, and the TCRdb table lists in-frame clones only, not all of them. The sample lists about 18,000 clones, around 80% occurring once. On this clone: Its target is not known.

V shed 7 bases and J shed 6 bases, with 12 bases lying between them. The CDR3 is 12 residues long. The germline gives CDR1 SEHNR, CDR2 FQNEAQ (reference sequence). The unexposed donors gave CD4+ T cells in about 2010-2019, prior to COVID-19. After less than 11 days of culture, CD4+ T cells were isolated. This chain connects TRBV7-9 to TRBJ1-2; unclear D gene. This receptor was identified in a human donor in good health. The sample taken for sequencing was CD4+ T cells from PBMCs, cultured in vitro. The CDR3 DNA is TGTGCCAGCATAGGCGGCGGGAATGGCTACACCTTC. Its translation is CASIGGGNGYTF. The full variable domain, with the rest looked up from reference TRBV7-9 and TRBJ1-2, is DTGVSQNPRHKITKRGQNVTFRCDPISEHNRLYWYRQTLGQGPEFLTYFQNEAQLEKSRLLSDRFSAERPKGSFSTLEIQRTEQGDSAMYLCASIGGGNGYTFGSGTRLTVV.